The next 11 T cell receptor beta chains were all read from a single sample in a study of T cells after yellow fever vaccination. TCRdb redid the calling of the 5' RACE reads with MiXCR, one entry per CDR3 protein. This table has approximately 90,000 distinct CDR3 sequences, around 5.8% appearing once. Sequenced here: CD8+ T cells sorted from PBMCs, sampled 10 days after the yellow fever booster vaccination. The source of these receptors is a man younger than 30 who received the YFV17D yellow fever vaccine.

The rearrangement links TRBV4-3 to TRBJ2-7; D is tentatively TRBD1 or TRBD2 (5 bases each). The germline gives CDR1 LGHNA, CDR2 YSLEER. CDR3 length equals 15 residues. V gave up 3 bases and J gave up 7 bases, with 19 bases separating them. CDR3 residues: CASSQNRDGVREQYF. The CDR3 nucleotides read TGCGCCAGCAGCCAGAACCGGGACGGGGTTCGAGAGCAGTACTTC.

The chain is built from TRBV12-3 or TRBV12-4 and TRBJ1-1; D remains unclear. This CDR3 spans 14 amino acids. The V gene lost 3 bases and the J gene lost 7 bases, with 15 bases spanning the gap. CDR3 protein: CASSFRSVSNEAFF. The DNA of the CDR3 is TGTGCCAGCAGTTTTCGGTCGGTCTCGAATGAAGCTTTCTTT.

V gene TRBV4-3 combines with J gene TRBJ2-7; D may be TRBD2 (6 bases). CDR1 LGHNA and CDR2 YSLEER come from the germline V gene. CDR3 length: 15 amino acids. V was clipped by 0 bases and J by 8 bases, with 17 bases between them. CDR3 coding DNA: TGCGCCAGCAGCCAAGAGGCCAGGGACCGGGAGAAGCAGTACTTC. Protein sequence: CASSQEARDREKQYF.

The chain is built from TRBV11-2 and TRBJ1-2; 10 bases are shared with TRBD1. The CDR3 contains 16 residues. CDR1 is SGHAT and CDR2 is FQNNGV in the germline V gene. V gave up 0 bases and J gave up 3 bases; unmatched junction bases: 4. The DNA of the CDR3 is TGTGCCAGCAGCTTAGATTGGGACAGGGGAGACTATGGCTACACCTTC. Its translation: CASSLDWDRGDYGYTF.

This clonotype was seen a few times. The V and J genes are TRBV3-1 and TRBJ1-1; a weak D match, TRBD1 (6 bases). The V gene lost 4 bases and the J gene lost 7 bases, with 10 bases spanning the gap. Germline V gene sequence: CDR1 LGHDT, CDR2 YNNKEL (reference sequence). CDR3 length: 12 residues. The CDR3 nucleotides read TGTGCCAGCAGCCCCCGACAGGATGAAGCTTTCTTT. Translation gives CASSPRQDEAFF.

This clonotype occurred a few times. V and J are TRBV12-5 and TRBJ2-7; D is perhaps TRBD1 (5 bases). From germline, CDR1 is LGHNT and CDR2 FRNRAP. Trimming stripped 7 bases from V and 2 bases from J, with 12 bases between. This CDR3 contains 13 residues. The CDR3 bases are TGTGCTAGTGCCCCAGGGCTTCCCTACGAGCAGTACTTC. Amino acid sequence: CASAPGLPYEQYF.

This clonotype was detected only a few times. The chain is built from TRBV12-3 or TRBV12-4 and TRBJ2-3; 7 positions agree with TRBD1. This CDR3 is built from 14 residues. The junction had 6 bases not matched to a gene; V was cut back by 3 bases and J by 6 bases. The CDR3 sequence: CASSFEGAGDTQYF. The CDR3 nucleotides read TGTGCCAGCAGTTTTGAGGGGGCCGGGGATACGCAGTATTTT.

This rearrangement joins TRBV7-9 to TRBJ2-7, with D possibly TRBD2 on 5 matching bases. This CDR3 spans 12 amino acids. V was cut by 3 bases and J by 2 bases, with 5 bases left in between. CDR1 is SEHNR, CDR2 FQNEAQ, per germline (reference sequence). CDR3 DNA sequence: TGTGCCAGCAGCTTTAGCGCCTACGAGCAGTACTTC. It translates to CASSFSAYEQYF.

This chain's CDR3 is CASSQPDRLFSPWDQPQHF. The DNA of the CDR3 is TGCGCCAGCAGTCAACCGGACAGATTATTTTCCCCATGGGATCAGCCCCAGCATTTT. V gene TRBV23-1 combines with J gene TRBJ1-5; possibly TRBD1 for D (6 bases). TRBV23-1 is annotated as an ORF whose role is uncertain. This CDR3 spans 19 amino acids. V was cut by 2 bases and J by 5 bases, with 25 bases left in between.

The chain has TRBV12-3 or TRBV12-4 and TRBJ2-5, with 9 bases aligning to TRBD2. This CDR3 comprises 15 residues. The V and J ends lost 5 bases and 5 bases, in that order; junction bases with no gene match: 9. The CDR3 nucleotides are TGTGCCAGCAGTCCGGGACTAGCTGGGAAGGAGACCCAGTACTTC. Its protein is CASSPGLAGKETQYF.

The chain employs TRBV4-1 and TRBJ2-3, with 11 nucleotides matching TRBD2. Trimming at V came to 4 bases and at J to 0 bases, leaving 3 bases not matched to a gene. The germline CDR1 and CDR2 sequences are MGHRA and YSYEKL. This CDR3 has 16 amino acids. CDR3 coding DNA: TGCGCCAGCAGCCCCCTAGCGGGGGGTAGCACAGATACGCAGTATTTT. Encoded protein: CASSPLAGGSTDTQYF.